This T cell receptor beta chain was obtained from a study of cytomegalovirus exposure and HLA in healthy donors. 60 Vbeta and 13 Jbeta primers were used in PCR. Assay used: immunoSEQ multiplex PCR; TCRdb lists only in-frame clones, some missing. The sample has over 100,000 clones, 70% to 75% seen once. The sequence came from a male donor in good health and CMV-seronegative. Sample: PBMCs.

In nucleotides, the CDR3 is TGTGCCAGCAGCCCTCAGGGGTGGGTCACTGAAGCTTTCTTT. Its protein product is CASSPQGWVTEAFF. The rearrangement uses TRBV6-6 and TRBJ1-1, with a possible D match to TRBD1 (6 bases). In germline, CDR1 is MNHNY, CDR2 SVGAGI (reference sequence). Trimming took off 6 bases at V and 4 bases at J, with 15 bases between the two ends. The CDR3 length is 14 residues.